This T cell receptor beta chain was identified during a study of cytomegalovirus exposure and HLA in healthy donors. The table lists this clone with a few counts. PCR was performed using 60 Vbeta and 13 Jbeta primers. Clones were sequenced by immunoSEQ multiplex PCR, and TCRdb holds only the in-frame ones, with some missing. The sample records around 150,000 clones, around 68% being singletons. From germline, CDR1 is SGHNT and CDR2 YENEEA. The ends were cut back, 5 bases at V and 0 bases at J, with 23 bases in the middle. The CDR3 runs 19 residues. The sequence came from a man younger than 40 in good health and CMV-seropositive. The sequenced sample consisted of PBMCs. This chain links TRBV11-3 with TRBJ1-3; maybe TRBD1 (5 bases). In nucleotides, the CDR3 is TGTGCCAGCAGCAACCCGCGGGGGTACCCCCCGGCCTCTGGAAACACCATATATTTT. This gives the protein CASSNPRGYPPASGNTIYF.